Presented here are 20 T cell receptor beta chains from one specimen sequenced in a study of blood T cell repertoires in COVID-19. The assay was immunoSEQ multiplex PCR, and TCRdb's table has in-frame clones only and misses some. The sample includes some 190,000 clones, about 91% of them seen just once. Sequenced input: PBMCs or T cells enriched from blood (not recorded which). Receptors originate from a woman aged 40 to 50 with acute COVID-19.

To note about this clone: In the same sample, other DNA sequences code for this CDR3. The CDR3: CASSLGGGSGYEQYF. The DNA of the CDR3 is TGCGCCAGCAGCTTGGGTGGCGGGAGTGGGTACGAGCAGTACTTC. This chain connects TRBV5-1 to TRBJ2-7; 7 bases are a match to TRBD2. V trimming: 0 bases; J trimming: 4 bases; junction bases outside the gene matches: 7. Germline V lookup: CDR1 SGHRS, CDR2 YFSETQ. This CDR3 region has 15 residues.

The J gene is TRBJ2-3, the V gene TRBV4-1, with D possibly being TRBD2 (7 bases). This CDR3 contains 17 residues. Germline lookup yields CDR1 MGHRA and CDR2 YSYEKL. V shed 0 bases and J shed 5 bases, with 18 bases lying between them. CDR3 protein: CASSQDRGGGVKDTQYF. The DNA of the CDR3 is TGCGCCAGCAGCCAAGATCGGGGCGGGGGCGTCAAAGATACGCAGTATTTT.

This clone showed up just once. The genes are TRBV2 and TRBJ2-6; 7 bases match TRBD1. The junction had 5 bases not matched to a gene; V was cut back by 5 bases and J by 4 bases. The germline CDR1 and CDR2 sequences are SNHLY and FYNNEI. This CDR3 is built from 15 residues. The CDR3 is CASSRQGSGANVLTF. CDR3 DNA: TGTGCCAGCAGTAGACAGGGTTCAGGGGCCAACGTCCTGACTTTC. Filled out from reference TRBV2 and TRBJ2-6, the complete variable domain reads EPEVTQTPSHQVTQMGQEVILRCVPISNHLYFYWYRQILGQKVEFLVSFYNNEISEKSEIFDDQFSVERPDGSNFTLKIRSTKLEDSAMYFCASSRQGSGANVLTFGAGSRLTVL.

This chain links TRBV11-1 with TRBJ1-2; tentative D call: TRBD1 (5 bases). Germline lookup yields CDR1 SGHAT and CDR2 FQDESV (reference sequence). Deletions cut 5 bases from V and 2 bases from J, with 15 bases between. There are 15 residues in the CDR3. The CDR3 DNA reads TGTGCCAGCAGCCAAGACAGCCACCTCAACTATGGCTACACCTTC. Protein: CASSQDSHLNYGYTF.

This rearrangement joins TRBV10-3 to TRBJ2-7, with 9 bases lining up with TRBD2. Per the germline V gene, CDR1 is ENHRY and CDR2 is SYGVKD. CDR3 length: 14 amino acids. V trimming: 5 bases; J trimming: 6 bases; junction bases outside the gene matches: 8. The CDR3 is CAISPLGLAAEQYF. The CDR3 DNA reads as TGTGCCATCAGTCCCCTGGGACTAGCTGCCGAGCAGTACTTC.

The rearrangement joins TRBV6-2 or TRBV6-3 to TRBJ1-5, with no clear D. Germline lookup yields CDR1 MNHEY and CDR2 SVGEGT. Trimming left V 2 bases short and J 0 bases short, with 8 bases between. CDR3 length: 15 residues. CDR3 DNA: TGTGCCAGCAGTTACCGGGGATATAGCAATCAGCCCCAGCATTTT. It translates to CASSYRGYSNQPQHF.

The table lists this clone with a few counts. This chain joins TRBV11-2 and TRBJ2-7; maybe TRBD1 (6 bases). There are 15 residues in the CDR3. The germline gives CDR1 SGHAT, CDR2 FQNNGV. Deletions cut 0 bases from V and 7 bases from J, with 16 bases between. The CDR3 coding sequence is TGTGCCAGCAGCTTAGACCCGGGCAGGGGAAAAGAGCAGTACTTC. It codes for CASSLDPGRGKEQYF.

V gene TRBV28 combines with J gene TRBJ1-4, with 7 bases identical to TRBD1. CDR1 and CDR2 (germline): MDHEN, SYDVKM. Losses at the gene ends were 4 bases for V and 6 bases for J; bases not matched to a gene: 5. This CDR3 has 14 residues. CDR3: CASSSGTVDEKLFF. The CDR3 bases are TGTGCCAGCAGTTCCGGGACAGTGGATGAAAAACTGTTTTTT.

The count of this clone is one. The V call is TRBV9, the J call TRBJ2-3; TRBD2 matches 9 bases. The germline V gene has CDR1 SGDLS and CDR2 YYNGEE. Trimming took 4 bases from V and 3 from J; bases not matched to a gene: 3. The CDR3 spans 14 residues. CDR3 DNA: TGTGCCAGCAGCCTCGGACTAGCGACAGATACGCAGTATTTT. Protein: CASSLGLATDTQYF. The variable domain in full, with the rest retrieved from reference TRBV9 and TRBJ2-3, is DSGVTQTPKHLITATGQRVTLRCSPRSGDLSVYWYQQSLDQGLQFLIQYYNGEERAKGNILERFSAQQFPDLHSELNLSSLELGDSALYFCASSLGLATDTQYFGPGTRLTVL.

The chain has TRBV6-2 or TRBV6-3 and TRBJ2-3; 12 nucleotides align to TRBD2. Germline V lookup: CDR1 MNHEY, CDR2 SVGEGT. J was trimmed by 7 bases and V by 5 bases; bases with no gene match: 4. The CDR3 length is 14 residues. The CDR3 protein is CASSVTSGGYTQYF. The DNA of the CDR3 is TGTGCCAGCAGTGTGACTAGCGGGGGTTATACGCAGTATTTT.

The V call is TRBV5-4, the J call TRBJ2-5; D may be TRBD1 (5 bases). The V and J ends lost 4 bases and 5 bases respectively, with 18 bases between them. In germline, CDR1 is SGHNT, CDR2 YYREEE (reference sequence). CDR3 length: 15 amino acids. CDR3 nucleotides: TGTGCCAGCAGCCGAAGGACATCCCACGGGGAGACCCAGTACTTC. It translates to CASSRRTSHGETQYF.

The table lists this clone with a count of one. The chain employs TRBV3-1 (or the pseudogene TRBV3-2) and TRBJ2-6, with 7 bases that match TRBD1. From germline, CDR1 is LGHDT and CDR2 YNNKEL (reference sequence). The V and J ends lost 3 bases and 0 bases, in that order; junction bases with no gene match: 14. CDR3 size: 20 residues. The CDR3 loop is CASSQAPQGPPSSGANVLTF. The DNA for the CDR3 is TGTGCCAGCAGCCAGGCACCACAGGGGCCCCCAAGCTCTGGGGCCAACGTCCTGACTTTC.

The rearrangement uses TRBV30 and TRBJ2-2; D is ambiguous. Trimming stripped 1 base from V and 1 base from J, with 16 bases between. CDR1 is GTSNPN and CDR2 is SVGIG in the germline V gene (reference sequence). This CDR3 contains 17 residues. The CDR3 loop reads CAWSGAAGQLNTGELFF. CDR3 bases: TGTGCCTGGAGTGGGGCAGCTGGGCAATTGAACACCGGGGAGCTGTTTTTT.

A single count supports this clone. This sequence joins TRBV29-1 and TRBJ2-3, with TRBD1 as a possible D gene (5 bases). Germline V gene data show CDR1 as SQVTM and CDR2 as ANQGSEA. The CDR3 is 13 amino acids. Deletions cut 4 bases from V and 6 bases from J, with 14 bases between. The CDR3 protein is CSVVPTATDTQYF. CDR3 in DNA: TGCAGCGTTGTACCGACAGCCACCGATACGCAGTATTTT.

J is TRBJ1-1 and V is TRBV7-9; 8 bases match TRBD1. The CDR3 is 15 amino acids. The J segment lost 4 bases and the V segment lost 10 bases, leaving 14 bases of the junction unmatched. CDR1 and CDR2 (germline): SEHNR, FQNEAQ (reference sequence). CDR3 sequence (DNA): TGTGCCATACGGACAGGGCCTAAATCGGGCACTGAAGCTTTCTTT. Translated, it gives CAIRTGPKSGTEAFF.

V and J are TRBV18 and TRBJ1-6; 9 positions match TRBD1. CDR3 length equals 14 residues. V lost 2 bases to trimming and J lost 10 bases; unmatched junction nucleotides: 3. CDR1 and CDR2 (germline): KGHSH, LQKENI. The CDR3 loop reads CASSPTGGESPLHF. DNA for the CDR3: TGTGCCAGCTCACCAACAGGGGGCGAATCACCCCTCCACTTT.

There are a few counts of this clone. The chain joins TRBV5-1 to TRBJ1-3; no firm D call. The CDR3 runs 14 residues. V shed 1 base and J shed 8 bases, with 13 bases lying between them. Germline V gives CDR1 SGHRS, CDR2 YFSETQ. Written as DNA, the CDR3 is TGCGCCAGCAGCTTGACGGGATCCGGAGACACCATATATTTT. It encodes CASSLTGSGDTIYF.

V and J are TRBV7-3 and TRBJ2-2; 9 bases are a match to TRBD2. This CDR3 spans 16 amino acids. The germline CDR1 and CDR2 sequences are SGHTA and FQGTGA. The V segment lost 5 bases and the J segment 0 bases; nucleotides outside the gene matches: 4. CDR3 bases: TGTGCCAGCAGCGCAATAGCGGGGGCGAACACCGGGGAGCTGTTTTTT. Translated, it gives CASSAIAGANTGELFF. Based on the CDR3 plus reference TRBV7-3 and TRBJ2-2, the full variable domain is GAGVSQTPSNKVTEKGKYVELRCDPISGHTALYWYRQSLGQGPEFLIYFQGTGAADDSGLPNDRFFAVRPEGSVSTLKIQRTERGDSAVYLCASSAIAGANTGELFFGEGSRLTVL.

The chain employs TRBV5-1 and TRBJ1-1, with D uncertain. Deletions cut 4 bases from V and 0 bases from J, with 10 bases between. The CDR3 extends over 14 amino acids. CDR1 and CDR2 (germline): SGHRS, YFSETQ. The CDR3 sequence is CASSLALLNTEAFF. In DNA form, the CDR3 reads TGCGCCAGCAGCCTCGCGCTGTTGAACACTGAAGCTTTCTTT. Filled out from reference TRBV5-1 and TRBJ1-1, the complete variable domain reads KAGVTQTPRYLIKTRGQQVTLSCSPISGHRSVSWYQQTPGQGLQFLFEYFSETQRNKGNFPGRFSGRQFSNSRSEMNVSTLELGDSALYLCASSLALLNTEAFFGQGTRLTVV.

The rearrangement uses TRBV7-9 and TRBJ2-3, with TRBD2 matching over 16 bases. V lost 5 bases and J lost 0; bases outside the gene matches: 2. Germline loops: CDR1 SEHNR, CDR2 FQNEAQ (reference sequence). The CDR3 covers 17 residues. CDR3 in DNA: TGTGCCAGCAGCAAGGGACTAGCGGGGGGGAGCACAGATACGCAGTATTTT. Protein: CASSKGLAGGSTDTQYF.